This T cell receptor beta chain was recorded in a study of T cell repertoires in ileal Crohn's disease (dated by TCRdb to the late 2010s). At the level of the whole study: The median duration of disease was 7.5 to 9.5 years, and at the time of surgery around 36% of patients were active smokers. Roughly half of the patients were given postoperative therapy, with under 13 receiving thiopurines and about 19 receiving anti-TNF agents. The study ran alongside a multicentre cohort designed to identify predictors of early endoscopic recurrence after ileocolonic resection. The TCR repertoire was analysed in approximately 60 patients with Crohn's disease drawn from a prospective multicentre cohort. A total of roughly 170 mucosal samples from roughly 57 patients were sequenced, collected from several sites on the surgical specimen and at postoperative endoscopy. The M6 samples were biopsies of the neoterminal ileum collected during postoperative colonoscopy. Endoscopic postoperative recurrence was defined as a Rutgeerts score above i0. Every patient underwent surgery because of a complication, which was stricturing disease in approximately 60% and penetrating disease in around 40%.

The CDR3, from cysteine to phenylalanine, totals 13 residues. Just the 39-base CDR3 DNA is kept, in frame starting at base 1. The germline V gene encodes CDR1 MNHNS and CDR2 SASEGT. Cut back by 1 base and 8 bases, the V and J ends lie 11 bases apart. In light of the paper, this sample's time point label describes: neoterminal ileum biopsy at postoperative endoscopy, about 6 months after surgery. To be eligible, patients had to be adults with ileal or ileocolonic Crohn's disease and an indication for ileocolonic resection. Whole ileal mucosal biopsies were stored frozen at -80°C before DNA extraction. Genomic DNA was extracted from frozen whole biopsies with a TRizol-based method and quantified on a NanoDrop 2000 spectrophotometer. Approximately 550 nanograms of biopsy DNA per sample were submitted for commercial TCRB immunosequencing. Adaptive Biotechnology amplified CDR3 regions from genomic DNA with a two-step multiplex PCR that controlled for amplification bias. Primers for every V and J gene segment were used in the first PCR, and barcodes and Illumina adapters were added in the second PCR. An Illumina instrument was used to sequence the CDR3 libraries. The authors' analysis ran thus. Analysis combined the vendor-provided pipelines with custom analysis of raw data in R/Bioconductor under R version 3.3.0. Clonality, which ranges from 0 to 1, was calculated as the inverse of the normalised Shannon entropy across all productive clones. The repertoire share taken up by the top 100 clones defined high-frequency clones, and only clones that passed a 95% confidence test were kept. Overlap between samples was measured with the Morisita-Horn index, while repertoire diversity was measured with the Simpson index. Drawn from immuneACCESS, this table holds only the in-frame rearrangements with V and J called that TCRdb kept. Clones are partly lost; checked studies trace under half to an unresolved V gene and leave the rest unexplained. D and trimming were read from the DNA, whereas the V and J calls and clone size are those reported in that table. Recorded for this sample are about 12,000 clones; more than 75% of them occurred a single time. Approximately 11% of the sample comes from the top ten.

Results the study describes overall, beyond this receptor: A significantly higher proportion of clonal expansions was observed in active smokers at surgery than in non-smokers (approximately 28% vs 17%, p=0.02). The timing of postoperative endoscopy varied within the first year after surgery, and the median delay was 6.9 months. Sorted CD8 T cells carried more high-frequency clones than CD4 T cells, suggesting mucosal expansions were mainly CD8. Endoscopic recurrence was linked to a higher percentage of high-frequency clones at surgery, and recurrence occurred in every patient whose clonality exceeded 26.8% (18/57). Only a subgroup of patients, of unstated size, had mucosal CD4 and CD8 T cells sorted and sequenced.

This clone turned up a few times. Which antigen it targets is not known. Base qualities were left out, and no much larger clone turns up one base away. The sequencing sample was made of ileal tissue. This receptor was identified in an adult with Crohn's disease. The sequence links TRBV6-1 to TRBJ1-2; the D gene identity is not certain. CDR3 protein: CASSEVKGGGYTF. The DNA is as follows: TGTGCCAGCAGTGAAGTGAAGGGCGGGGGCTACACCTTC.